The rows below give T cell receptor beta chains drawn from one sample of a study of shared clonotypes between healthy human individuals. Assay used: immunoSEQ multiplex PCR; TCRdb lists only in-frame clones, some missing. The data show about 1,800,000 clones, approximately 95% seen once. What was sequenced was naive CD8+ T cells sorted from blood. The receptors derive from a man between 18 and 35 years old in good health. Each CDR3 is given with its conserved first and last residue.

J gene | V gene | CDR3 protein
TRBJ1-6 | TRBV27 | CASSLSTGANSPLHF
TRBJ1-2 | TRBV6-5 | CASSDRGRNGYTF
TRBJ1-1 | TRBV5-1 | CASSLRQGVNTEAFF
TRBJ2-2 | TRBV29-1 | CSVEVGGLAATGELFF
TRBJ2-3 | TRBV7-9 | CASSLDTQYF
TRBJ2-3 | TRBV5-1 | CASSLISGTGLDTQYF
TRBJ2-5 | TRBV27 | CASSLLGGETQYF
TRBJ2-2 | TRBV7-9 | CASSLAGLAGAGELFF
TRBJ2-1 | TRBV6-6 | CASSYEAGGSREQFF
TRBJ1-2 | TRBV2 | CASSSQGEKNGYTF
TRBJ2-5 | TRBV27 | CASSPTYPQETQYF
TRBJ2-5 | TRBV15 | CATSREGGQETQYF
TRBJ2-3 | TRBV2 | CASSLSGLRLGTDTQYF
TRBJ2-7 | TRBV27 | CASSHQGSYEQYF
TRBJ1-3 | TRBV7-9 | CASSLGTGGTSGNTIYF
TRBJ1-5 | TRBV27 | CASSQQGWSNQPQHF
TRBJ1-4 | TRBV28 | CASSFSRGAEKLFF
TRBJ2-7 | TRBV27 | CASSLLRGPSSYEQYF
TRBJ1-6 | TRBV2 | CASGELDNSPLHF
TRBJ2-7 | TRBV18 | CATRLAPDGYEQYF
TRBJ2-7 | TRBV4-1 | CASSHRTGGSYEQYF
TRBJ2-1 | TRBV2 | CASSEGTEYNEQFF
TRBJ1-2 | TRBV15 | CATSMGQGVISNYGYTF
TRBJ2-7 | TRBV4-3 | CASSQDRGEISYEQYF
TRBJ1-1 | TRBV11-2 | CASSLEWAGRVNTEAFF
TRBJ2-5 | TRBV13 | CASSLRGAGETQYF
TRBJ2-7 | TRBV9 | CASSVEGLSYEQYF
TRBJ2-7 | TRBV7-2 | CASSTGQGASEQYF
TRBJ2-3 | TRBV6-6 | CASSYTTSGDTDTQYF
TRBJ2-2 | TRBV5-1 | CASSPGLGGTGELFF
TRBJ2-7 | TRBV27 | CASSLIPRTGSNYEQYF
TRBJ2-2 | TRBV7-9 | CASSLAQGVTGELFF
TRBJ2-7 | TRBV29-1 | CSVESGGYEQYF
TRBJ1-2 | TRBV13 | CASSLAGGYGYTF
TRBJ2-1 | TRBV19 | CASEALTGDGEQFF
TRBJ2-7 | TRBV2 | CASSPSYEQYF
TRBJ2-3 | TRBV27 | CASSFGLGGAADTQYF
TRBJ2-6 | TRBV5-4 | CASSYTSGGAKGANVLTF
TRBJ2-7 | TRBV28 | CASSRTGGEYEQYF
TRBJ2-7 | TRBV13 | CASSPGQGSPYEQYF
TRBJ2-7 | TRBV29-1 | CSVESPSEQYF
TRBJ2-3 | TRBV25-1 | CASSEFPDTQYF
TRBJ2-1 | TRBV13 | CASSSGLVLGNEQFF
TRBJ2-7 | TRBV19 | CASSIGVSDYGQYF
TRBJ2-6 | TRBV27 | CASSLFPAGISGANVLTF
TRBJ2-7 | TRBV5-6 | CASSLGGSVEQYF
TRBJ2-7 | TRBV2 | CASKSENSYEQYF
TRBJ2-7 | TRBV4-1 | CASSQVLLGSYEQYF
TRBJ2-7 | TRBV5-6 | CASSRRERGSYEQYF
TRBJ2-1 | TRBV27 | CASSLSRDEQFF
TRBJ2-7 | TRBV10-1 | CASPQKGEQYF